This TCR beta chain was identified in a study of blood T cell repertoires in COVID-19 (dated by TCRdb to about 2020). Background for the entire study: The collaborator samples originated in the United States, Italy and Spain and spanned the acute and convalescent phases of COVID-19. The repertoires were made available in a free public database intended to serve as a resource for research on the immune response to SARS-CoV-2. The prospective study material was composed of cDNA or gDNA derived from T cells, B-cell-depleted T cells, or PBMCs. The sample metadata nearly always contained a de-identified subject ID, COVID-19 status, age in years and sex. HLA class I and class II types, where available, came from metadata supplied by the sample provider rather than from assay-based typing. Samples came from the ongoing ImmuneRACE study (first 160 participants) plus 1,254 subjects from 6 global collaborators. The dataset comprised deeply sampled blood TCRbeta repertoires from subjects exposed to, actively infected with, or recovered from COVID-19.

What the authors observed across the whole study: How much clinical and demographic metadata was included differed by source and by participant, and the metadata was provided uncurated.

Collaborating institutions collected whole blood in K2EDTA tubes following their own protocols. For TCRbeta analysis, collaborator samples were shipped as frozen whole blood, as isolated PBMCs, or as DNA extracted from either sample type. The immunoSEQ Assay, a bias-controlled multiplex PCR, was used to amplify TCRbeta CDR3 regions from genomic DNA. The original pipeline was this. Nucleated cell counts per sample were estimated from amplification of reference gene primers within the assay. Sequence reads were collapsed and filtered to measure the absolute abundance of every unique TCRbeta CDR3 rearrangement. Productive Simpson clonality was computed per sample as the square root of Simpson's diversity index over productive rearrangements. TCRdb took over this immuneACCESS table, retaining in-frame rearrangements with V and J assigned. Such tables are incomplete; in checked studies, under half of the missing clones stem from an unresolved V gene, and the remainder is unexplained. The V and J calls and clone size are taken from that table; D and trimming were inferred from the DNA. Across this sample there are around 60,000 clones, with 85% seen only once. Of the sample, roughly 5% falls within the top ten clones.

The CDR3 sequence holds 16 residues, the cysteine and phenylalanine included. This entry keeps only the CDR3 DNA: 48 bases, framed from base 1. After removal of 7 bases from V and 7 bases from J, the junction retains 14 bases not matched to a gene. From the germline V gene, CDR1 is ENHRY and CDR2 is SYGVKD. Regarding this clone: This receptor's antigen is unknown. Base qualities were left out, and no much larger clone turns up one base away.

The TCR comes from a man aged 70-80 years with acute or convalescent COVID-19. The sample taken for sequencing was peripheral blood. Rearrangement joined TRBV10-3 to TRBJ2-1; TRBD1 fits 9 bases in the junction. The DNA reads as follows: TGTGCCATCATGTCGTCGGGACAGGGAAAATCAAATGAGCAGTTCTTC. It translates to CAIMSSGQGKSNEQFF.